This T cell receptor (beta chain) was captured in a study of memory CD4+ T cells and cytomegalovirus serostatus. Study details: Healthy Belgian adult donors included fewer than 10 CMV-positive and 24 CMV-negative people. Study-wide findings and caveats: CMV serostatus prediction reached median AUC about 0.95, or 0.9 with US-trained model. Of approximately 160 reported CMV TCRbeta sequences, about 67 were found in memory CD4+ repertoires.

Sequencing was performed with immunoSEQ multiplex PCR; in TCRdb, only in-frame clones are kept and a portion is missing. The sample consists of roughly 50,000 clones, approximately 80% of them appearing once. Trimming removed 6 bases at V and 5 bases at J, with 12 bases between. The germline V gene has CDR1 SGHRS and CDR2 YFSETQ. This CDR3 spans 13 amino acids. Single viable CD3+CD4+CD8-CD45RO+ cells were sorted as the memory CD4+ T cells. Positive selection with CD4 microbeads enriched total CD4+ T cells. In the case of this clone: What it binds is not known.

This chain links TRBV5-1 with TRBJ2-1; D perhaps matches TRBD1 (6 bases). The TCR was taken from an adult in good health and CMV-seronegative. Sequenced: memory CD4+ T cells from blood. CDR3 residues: CASNEPGDNEQFF. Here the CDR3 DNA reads TGCGCCAGCAACGAGCCAGGGGACAATGAGCAGTTCTTC. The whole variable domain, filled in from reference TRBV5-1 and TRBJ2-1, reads KAGVTQTPRYLIKTRGQQVTLSCSPISGHRSVSWYQQTPGQGLQFLFEYFSETQRNKGNFPGRFSGRQFSNSRSEMNVSTLELGDSALYLCASNEPGDNEQFFGPGTRLTVL.